The 24 T cell receptor beta chains given below trace back to one sample, sequenced in a study of blood T cells in healthy people across ages. Then a second PCR, running roughly 7 to 11 cycles, was carried out with a sample-barcoded 5' primer and a J-beta primer mix. Each CDR3 protein gets one entry after TCRdb re-called the 5' RACE reads with MiXCR. The table includes around 710,000 distinct CDR3 sequences, roughly two fifths detected once. The material sequenced was blood. The receptors were gathered from a woman in her sixties or seventies in good health.

The chain uses TRBV27 and TRBJ1-6, with TRBD1 matching over 8 bases. The CDR3 runs 15 residues. The trim removed 5 bases at V and 10 bases at J, leaving 10 bases unmatched. The germline V gene has CDR1 MNHEY and CDR2 SMNVEV (reference sequence). This CDR3 reads CASSPRPNRGSPLHF. The CDR3 DNA reads TGTGCCAGCAGTCCTAGACCCAACAGGGGGTCACCCCTCCACTTT.

The chain employs TRBV29-1 and TRBJ2-7; weak D call: TRBD1 (6 bases). The CDR3 runs to 13 residues. CDR1 and CDR2 from the germline V gene are SQVTM and ANQGSEA. V lost 6 bases, J lost 4 bases, and 16 bases lay in between. The CDR3 loop reads CSVAVGAAYEQYF. The DNA for the CDR3 is TGCAGCGTCGCCGTGGGGGCAGCTTACGAGCAGTACTTC.

The CDR3 DNA sequence: TGTGCCAGCAGCGAGGGGGCGGGGGGAGCGAACACCGGGGAGCTGTTTTTT. This codes for CASSEGAGGANTGELFF. The rearrangement uses TRBV4-2 and TRBJ2-2; a possible D gene is TRBD2 (8 bases). This CDR3 is 17 amino acids long. The ends were cut back, 5 bases at V and 0 bases at J, with 16 bases in the middle. CDR1 and CDR2 (germline): LGHNA, YNFKEQ.

This chain joins TRBV6-2 or TRBV6-3 and TRBJ2-3, with D maybe TRBD1 (6 bases). Germline-derived CDR1 and CDR2 are MNHEY and SVGEGT. V was pared by 2 bases and J by 0 bases, with 15 bases between. The CDR3 consists of 17 residues. CDR3 sequence (DNA): TGTGCCAGCAGTTACCCCCAGGGGCTTGTGAGCACAGATACGCAGTATTTT. Translation gives CASSYPQGLVSTDTQYF.

V and J are TRBV7-8 and TRBJ2-7; D tentatively fits TRBD1 or TRBD2 (5 bases each). CDR3 length equals 14 residues. The V end lost 4 bases, the J end lost 7 bases, and 17 bases lay between the germline ends. The germline gives CDR1 SGHVS, CDR2 FQNEAQ. The CDR3 DNA reads TGTGCCAGCAGCTCCCTGGGACGGCAGTGGGAGCAGTACTTC. It yields the protein CASSSLGRQWEQYF.

To note about this clonotype: This may be a read error, as it is one base from a much larger clone. This chain joins TRBV20-1 and TRBJ2-3; the match to TRBD2 covers 12 bases. CDR1 is DFQATT, CDR2 SNEGSKA, per germline (reference sequence). This CDR3 comprises 19 residues. In DNA, the CDR3 is TGCGGTGCTAGAGGTTTGACTAGCGGGGGCCCTGCCACCACAGATACGCAGTATTTT. Translating gives CGARGLTSGGPATTDTQYF.

This clonotype has a handful of counts. In DNA, the CDR3 is TGTGCCAGCAGTTATAGTCCGGGACGCCCCTCTGGGGCCAACGTCCTGACTTTC. It encodes CASSYSPGRPSGANVLTF. The chain combines TRBV6-5 with TRBJ2-6; D tentatively fits TRBD1 or TRBD2 (5 bases each). The V end lost 3 bases, the J end lost 0 bases, and 15 bases lay between the germline ends. In germline, CDR1 is MNHEY, CDR2 SVGAGI. The CDR3 covers 18 residues.

The chain joins TRBV20-1 to TRBJ2-7; unclear D gene. V was trimmed by 8 bases and J by 2 bases, leaving 10 bases between them. The CDR3 totals 11 residues. In germline, CDR1 is DFQATT, CDR2 SNEGSKA (reference sequence). This CDR3 is CSWTDTYEQYF. The CDR3 coding sequence is TGCAGTTGGACCGATACCTACGAGCAGTACTTC.

The J gene is TRBJ2-7, the V gene TRBV21-1; no check of the table's D call, TRBD2, against the DNA was made. TRBV21-1 is a pseudogene segment. The CDR3 spans 17 residues. The CDR3 protein is CASSREDRDGRNLEQYF. CDR3 DNA sequence: TGTGCCAGCAGCAGAGAAGATCGGGACGGCCGAAACTTGGAGCAGTACTTC.

This clonotype was found a few times. This chain joins TRBV5-6 and TRBJ2-7; D might be TRBD2 (6 bases). The J call is doubtful: the DNA matches TRBJ2-5 better. The CDR3 is made up of 14 amino acids. Germline assignment: CDR1 SGHDT and CDR2 YYEEEE. The CDR3 protein is CASSDSRGGETQYF. In DNA, the CDR3 is TGTGCCAGCAGCGACTCTAGAGGAGGGGAGACCCAGTACTTC.

This clonotype was seen only a few times. The V and J genes are TRBV18 and TRBJ1-6; 9 nucleotides align to TRBD1. The length of the CDR3 is 18 residues. Germline V gives CDR1 KGHSH, CDR2 LQKENI. The junction had 15 bases not matched to a gene; V was cut back by 2 bases and J by 10 bases. The CDR3 bases are TGTGCCAGCTCACCATACGGACAGGGGAGACTCATGAGCTCACCCCTCCACTTT. This translates into CASSPYGQGRLMSSPLHF.

The chain uses TRBV20-1 and TRBJ2-3; TRBD2 might be the D (5 bases). Trimming took off 4 bases at V and 6 bases at J, with 14 bases between the two ends. The CDR3 is 13 residues long. CDR1 is DFQATT, CDR2 SNEGSKA, per germline (reference sequence). CDR3 bases: TGCAGTGCTACCCCCGACTCGGGGGATACGCAGTATTTT. This codes for CSATPDSGDTQYF.

V gene TRBV2 combines with J gene TRBJ2-3, with D possibly matching TRBD2 (7 bases). V was trimmed by 10 bases and J by 4 bases, leaving 24 bases between them. The germline CDR1 and CDR2 sequences are SNHLY and FYNNEI. This CDR3 has 16 residues. CDR3 nucleotides: TGTGCCACCCTAAGGGGGGGGGTCCGGTTCCCAGATACGCAGTATTTT. Translated, it gives CATLRGGVRFPDTQYF.

With respect to this clonotype: This CDR3 fails to terminate in the conserved phenylalanine or tryptophan, so it likely reflects a read error. The CDR3, as DNA: TGTGCCAGCAGTTACGGGGGGACCCGTGAGACCCAGTACTAC. Translated, it gives CASSYGGTRETQYY. The V gene is TRBV12-3 or TRBV12-4, the J gene TRBJ2-5; 7 bases line up with TRBD2. CDR3 length equals 14 residues. V lost 4 bases to trimming and J lost 5 bases; unmatched junction nucleotides: 7.

V gene TRBV6-2 or TRBV6-3 combines with J gene TRBJ2-7, with a tentative D call TRBD2 (6 bases). With 1 base removed from V and 5 bases from J, the gap between germline ends came to 12 bases. CDR1 and CDR2 from the germline V gene are MNHEY and SVGEGT. This CDR3 comprises 14 residues. This CDR3 reads CASSYWGEFNEQYF. The CDR3, as DNA: TGTGCCAGCAGTTACTGGGGGGAGTTCAACGAGCAGTACTTC.

J is TRBJ2-3 and V is TRBV5-1; 13 bases are shared with TRBD2. CDR3 length: 18 amino acids. V dropped 6 bases and J dropped 5; count of bases not matched to a gene: 15. The germline CDR1 and CDR2 sequences are SGHRS and YFSETQ. CDR3 in amino acids: CASIRNTWGLAGRDTQYF. The CDR3 DNA reads as TGCGCCAGCATCCGGAATACTTGGGGACTAGCGGGGAGAGATACGCAGTATTTT.

This clonotype turned up a few times. The genes are TRBV28 and TRBJ2-7; TRBD1 aligns across 8 bases. The J call may be faulty, since TRBJ2-5 better matches the DNA end. The CDR3 extends over 15 amino acids. CDR1 and CDR2 from the germline V gene are MDHEN and SYDVKM. This CDR3 reads CASSSPGTGSGTQYF. In nucleotides, the CDR3 is TGTGCCAGCAGTTCCCCCGGGACAGGTAGTGGGACCCAGTACTTC.

This clonotype was counted at least ten times. The chain is built from TRBV3-1 and TRBJ2-7; 8 nucleotides match TRBD2. Germline V gene data show CDR1 as LGHDT and CDR2 as YNNKEL (reference sequence). The V and J ends lost 1 base and 4 bases, in that order; junction bases with no gene match: 9. The CDR3 length is 16 residues. CDR3 coding DNA: TGTGCCAGCAGCCAAGGGGGGGTCAGCGGGGGTTACGAGCAGTACTTC. Encoded protein: CASSQGGVSGGYEQYF.

There are a few counts of this clonotype. This chain connects TRBV7-9 to TRBJ1-5, with D uncertain. The V end was cut by 2 bases, the J end by 0 bases, with 8 bases between. The CDR3 is made up of 15 amino acids. Germline CDR1 is SEHNR and CDR2 is FQNEAQ (reference sequence). The CDR3 sequence: CASSLTGISNQPQHF. The CDR3 coding sequence is TGTGCCAGCAGCTTAACCGGAATTAGCAATCAGCCCCAGCATTTT.

This clonotype was seen only once. V usage is TRBV7-2 and J usage is TRBJ2-5; 9 bases are shared with TRBD2. Germline V gives CDR1 SGHTA, CDR2 FQGNSA. The CDR3 totals 15 residues. V lost 1 base and J lost 11; bases outside the gene matches: 11. The CDR3 sequence is CASSLGRTSVGEQYF. DNA for the CDR3: TGTGCCAGCAGCTTAGGGAGGACTAGCGTCGGGGAGCAGTACTTC.

This chain uses TRBV10-3 with TRBJ2-3, with TRBD2 identical over 7 bases. V was clipped by 6 bases and J by 7 bases; unmatched bases: 4. Germline loops: CDR1 ENHRY, CDR2 SYGVKD. The CDR3 contains 12 residues. CDR3 bases: TGTGCCATCAGCGGGGAGGGGAATACGCAGTATTTT. This codes for CAISGEGNTQYF.

The chain is built from TRBV27 and TRBJ2-5, with a possible D match to TRBD1 (5 bases). The CDR3 is made up of 15 amino acids. Per germline, CDR1 MNHEY and CDR2 SMNVEV (reference sequence). Trimming stripped 4 bases from V and 5 bases from J, with 17 bases between. CDR3 sequence: CASSSPIQGRETQYF. The CDR3 DNA follows: TGTGCCAGCAGTTCACCCATCCAGGGCCGGGAGACCCAGTACTTC.

This clonotype has a handful of counts. The chain has TRBV9 and TRBJ2-1; D might be TRBD2 (6 bases). The germline V and J ends were trimmed by 0 bases and 8 bases, with 15 bases remaining between them. The CDR3 runs 15 residues. Germline V gene sequence: CDR1 SGDLS, CDR2 YYNGEE. The CDR3 region is CASSVGGDPIHEQFF. CDR3 sequence (DNA): TGTGCCAGCAGCGTAGGGGGGGACCCTATACATGAGCAGTTCTTC.

V and J are TRBV29-1 and TRBJ2-1; 8 bases match TRBD2. J gave up 10 bases and V 6 bases, and 20 bases lay outside the gene matches. Germline V gene data show CDR1 as SQVTM and CDR2 as ANQGSEA. The CDR3 totals 16 residues. CDR3 protein: CSVGGLGTSGSREQFF. CDR3 bases: TGCAGCGTCGGAGGGTTAGGCACTAGCGGTTCACGAGAGCAGTTCTTC.